The 29 T cell receptor beta chains listed next were all sequenced from one sample in a study of regulatory T cells in long-lasting Graves disease. Time point: persistent/refractory GD, antithyroid drugs over 5 years with positive TRAb. PBMC-extracted RNA yielded the TCR library. Libraries of TCR beta came from iRepertoire HTBI primers plus Arm-PCR of CDR3 regions. From the multiplex PCR reads, TCRdb called clonotypes with MiXCR, one entry per CDR3 protein. The data show 400,000 to 500,000 distinct CDR3 sequences, around 23% seen once. Specimen: peripheral blood mononuclear cells (PBMCs), collected when the disease was refractory, from a patient treated with antithyroid drugs. Receptors were obtained from a female donor with Graves disease.

For this clonotype: A much larger clone lies a single base off, so this may be a read error. This chain joins TRBV3-1 and TRBJ1-2, with D perhaps matching TRBD1 (6 bases). This CDR3 comprises 16 residues. Germline lookup yields CDR1 LGHDT and CDR2 YNNKEL (reference sequence). The CDR3 bases are TGTGTCAGCAGCCAAGAGGGGACACGGTGGGACTATGGCTACACCTTC. Encoded protein: CVSSQEGTRWDYGYTF.

V gene TRBV9 combines with J gene TRBJ1-2; D gene unclear. Trimming took 3 bases from V and 5 from J, leaving 8 bases between them. The CDR3 has 12 amino acids. Germline V gene data show CDR1 as SGDLS and CDR2 as YYNGEE. The CDR3 bases are TGTGCCAGCAGCGCGACGGCTTATGGCTACACCTTC. Translating gives CASSATAYGYTF. The full variable domain, rest sourced from reference TRBV9 and TRBJ1-2, is DSGVTQTPKHLITATGQRVTLRCSPRSGDLSVYWYQQSLDQGLQFLIQYYNGEERAKGNILERFSAQQFPDLHSELNLSSLELGDSALYFCASSATAYGYTFGSGTRLTVV.

This clonotype occurred many times. CDR3 DNA sequence: TGTGCCACCGGGGGAGGGGTCCAAGAGACCCAGTACTTC. Its translation: CATGGGVQETQYF. The chain links TRBV6-2 or TRBV6-3 to TRBJ2-5, with 7 bases lining up with TRBD2. Germline V gene lookup returns CDR1 MNHEY and CDR2 SVGEGT. The CDR3 runs 13 residues. The J segment lost 1 base and the V segment lost 10 bases, leaving 6 bases of the junction unmatched.

The chain joins TRBV10-3 to TRBJ1-6; D gene ambiguous. Germline CDR1 and CDR2: ENHRY and SYGVKD. V was cut by 10 bases and J by 8 bases, with 27 bases left in between. This CDR3 is 17 amino acids long. The CDR3 DNA reads TGTGCCACCCGGCCAGAATTTTGGGTGACGGTTCATTCACCCCTCCACTTT. Translating gives CATRPEFWVTVHSPLHF.

This clonotype was detected ten times or more. The chain links TRBV7-8 to TRBJ2-5, with 9 bases identical to TRBD2. The CDR3 length is 15 residues. J gave up 2 bases and V 8 bases, and 9 bases lay outside the gene matches. The germline V gene encodes CDR1 SGHVS and CDR2 FQNEAQ. The CDR3 region is CASAPGLAIQETQYF. The DNA of the CDR3 is TGTGCCAGCGCCCCCGGACTAGCGATACAAGAGACCCAGTACTTC.

This clonotype was found many times. This chain connects TRBV6-5 to TRBJ2-7; D gene uncertain. The CDR3 runs 14 residues. The germline V gene has CDR1 MNHEY and CDR2 SVGAGI. The V end was cut by 2 bases, the J end by 4 bases, with 12 bases between. CDR3 protein: CASSYEARSYEQYF. In DNA form, the CDR3 reads TGTGCCAGCAGTTACGAGGCCAGGTCGTACGAGCAGTACTTC.

This clonotype was seen just once. This sequence joins TRBV14 and TRBJ2-3; the D is unclear. The CDR3 spans 12 residues. In germline, CDR1 is SGHDN, CDR2 FVKESK. Trimming took off 2 bases at V and 4 bases at J, with 4 bases between the two ends. The CDR3 sequence is CASSQWADTQYF. CDR3 nucleotide sequence: TGTGCCAGCAGCCAATGGGCAGATACGCAGTATTTT.

As concerns this clonotype: The conserved phenylalanine or tryptophan normally closing the CDR3 is absent here, so this likely arose from a read error. The chain uses TRBV5-1 and TRBJ2-5; D remains unclear. The CDR3 length is 14 residues. Germline V gene lookup returns CDR1 SGHRS and CDR2 YFSETQ. Trimming stripped 4 bases from V and 4 bases from J, with 14 bases between. CDR3 in DNA: TGCGCCAGCAGCCCGGTGCGCGGTGGAGAGACCCAGTACGTC. This sequence encodes CASSPVRGGETQYV.

There are a few counts of this clonotype. The chain uses TRBV5-1 and TRBJ1-5; D may be TRBD1 (5 bases). The germline gives CDR1 SGHRS, CDR2 YFSETQ. V was cut by 0 bases and J by 4 bases, with 11 bases left in between. The CDR3 is 15 amino acids. The CDR3 DNA reads as TGCGCCAGCAGCTTGGCCGGGGCATATAATCAGCCCCAGCATTTT. Translation gives CASSLAGAYNQPQHF.

The sample holds a few counts of this clonotype. V usage is TRBV20-1 and J usage is TRBJ2-7; no definite D call. The CDR3 has 13 residues. V dropped 3 bases and J dropped 3 bases, with 12 bases sitting between them. The germline V gene has CDR1 DFQATT and CDR2 SNEGSKA (reference sequence). The CDR3 spells CSARWDLGYEQYF. Written as DNA, the CDR3 is TGCAGTGCTAGGTGGGATTTAGGCTACGAGCAGTACTTC.

This clonotype was recorded at least ten times. The chain uses TRBV20-1 and TRBJ2-5, with 7 bases aligning to TRBD1. With V trimmed by 0 bases and J by 2 bases, 3 bases remained unmatched. The CDR3 length is 14 residues. CDR1 and CDR2 from the germline V gene are DFQATT and SNEGSKA (reference sequence). The CDR3 sequence: CSARDARGQETQYF. CDR3 nucleotides: TGCAGTGCTAGAGATGCCAGGGGGCAAGAGACCCAGTACTTC.

The chain links TRBV20-1 to TRBJ2-7; weak D call: TRBD2 (6 bases). Germline V lookup: CDR1 DFQATT, CDR2 SNEGSKA (reference sequence). V lost 3 bases and J 7 bases, leaving 25 bases between the germline ends. This CDR3 has 16 residues. The CDR3 sequence is CSASRASSGPVGEQYF. The CDR3 DNA follows: TGCAGTGCTAGTCGGGCGAGTAGCGGACCTGTCGGAGAGCAGTACTTC.

This clonotype was observed once. This chain joins TRBV4-1 and TRBJ1-2; D is ambiguous. Looked up from germline, CDR1 is MGHRA and CDR2 is YSYEKL. V lost 1 base to trimming and J lost 6 bases, with 15 bases between them. The CDR3 is 15 residues long. CDR3 loop: CASSQVGQLSNGYTF. In DNA, the CDR3 is TGCGCCAGCAGCCAAGTAGGGCAGCTATCCAATGGCTACACCTTC.

This chain links TRBV20-1 with TRBJ2-7; the D gene is possibly TRBD2 (6 bases). V was trimmed by 6 bases and J by 4 bases, leaving 19 bases between them. This CDR3 region has 14 residues. Germline lookup yields CDR1 DFQATT and CDR2 SNEGSKA (reference sequence). The CDR3 region has the DNA TGCAGTGCCAGGGACTCCCAGACAGTTTACGAGCAGTACTTC. Translated: CSARDSQTVYEQYF.

This clonotype was recorded at least ten times. The chain links TRBV2 to TRBJ1-1, with D perhaps matching TRBD1 (5 bases). This CDR3 has 13 amino acids. V lost 11 bases, J lost 5 bases, and 18 bases lay in between. CDR1 and CDR2 from the germline V gene are SNHLY and FYNNEI. The CDR3 spells CAGSGSEGTEAFF. The CDR3 coding sequence is TGTGCCGGATCCGGGTCCGAGGGGACTGAAGCTTTCTTT.

This clonotype was counted a few times. This sequence joins TRBV18 and TRBJ2-2; a possible D gene is TRBD2 (6 bases). V was pared by 3 bases and J by 3 bases, with 11 bases between. This CDR3 comprises 15 residues. The germline CDR1 and CDR2 sequences are KGHSH and LQKENI. CDR3 loop: CASSPGLRDTGELFF. The CDR3 coding sequence is TGTGCCAGCTCACCGGGACTGAGGGACACCGGGGAGCTGTTTTTT. Supplemented by reference TRBV18 and TRBJ2-2, the full variable domain reads NAGVMQNPRHLVRRRGQEARLRCSPMKGHSHVYWYRQLPEEGLKFMVYLQKENIIDESGMPKERFSAEFPKEGPSILRIQQVVRGDSAAYFCASSPGLRDTGELFFGEGSRLTVL.

This rearrangement joins TRBV28 to TRBJ2-1; 13 bases map to TRBD2. J was trimmed by 7 bases and V by 5 bases; bases with no gene match: 5. The CDR3 has 15 residues. The germline gives CDR1 MDHEN, CDR2 SYDVKM. The CDR3 protein is CASSPMGLAGNEQFF. The CDR3 coding sequence is TGTGCCAGCAGTCCAATGGGACTAGCGGGGAATGAGCAGTTCTTC.

In this sample, this clonotype turned up many times. J is TRBJ2-5 and V is TRBV20-1; TRBD2 matches at 12 bases. The CDR3 loop spans 19 amino acids. V trimming: 0 bases; J trimming: 4 bases; junction bases outside the gene matches: 15. The germline V gene has CDR1 DFQATT and CDR2 SNEGSKA (reference sequence). Here the CDR3 DNA reads TGCAGTGCTAGAGACCGAATCAGGCTAGCGGGAGGGCCGGGAGAGACCCAGTACTTC. This encodes CSARDRIRLAGGPGETQYF.

Of note for this clonotype: Since the CDR3 does not end with the conserved phenylalanine or tryptophan, this likely comes from a read error. The rearrangement joins TRBV12-3 or TRBV12-4 to TRBJ1-3; perhaps TRBD1 as D (5 bases). V gave up 1 base and J gave up 0 bases, with 10 bases separating them. The length of the CDR3 is 16 residues. In nucleotides, the CDR3 is TGTGCCAGCAGTTTAGGGGGGTGGAACTCTGGAAACACCATATATTAT. This gives the protein CASSLGGWNSGNTIYY.

V gene TRBV29-1 combines with J gene TRBJ2-3; TRBD2 agrees at 9 bases. This CDR3 has 14 amino acids. V lost 4 bases and J lost 1; bases outside the gene matches: 3. CDR1 is SQVTM and CDR2 is ANQGSEA in the germline V gene. CDR3 sequence reads: CSVVPSGGTDTQYF. DNA of the CDR3: TGCAGCGTTGTACCTAGCGGGGGCACAGATACGCAGTATTTT.

This clonotype came up many times. The chain uses TRBV28 and TRBJ1-2; possibly TRBD1 for D (6 bases). The CDR3 consists of 15 residues. V lost 6 bases to trimming and J lost 0 bases, with 14 bases between them. Per the germline V gene, CDR1 is MDHEN and CDR2 is SYDVKM. The DNA for the CDR3 is TGTGCCAGCAGGTCTGGACAGAGATCTAACTATGGCTACACCTTC. It translates to CASRSGQRSNYGYTF.

This clonotype was detected a few times. The chain carries TRBV7-9 and TRBJ2-7; weak D call: TRBD1 (6 bases). The V end lost 1 base, the J end lost 1 base, and 11 bases lay between the germline ends. The CDR3 has 15 amino acids. CDR1 and CDR2 (germline): SEHNR, FQNEAQ (reference sequence). The CDR3 DNA is TGTGCCAGCAGCTTAGACCACAGGGATTCCTACGAGCAGTACTTC. Translated, it gives CASSLDHRDSYEQYF.

This clonotype was counted at least ten times. The chain recombines TRBV28 with TRBJ2-2; perhaps TRBD1 as D (6 bases). Deletions cut 4 bases from V and 4 bases from J, with 19 bases between. This CDR3 comprises 17 residues. The germline V gene has CDR1 MDHEN and CDR2 SYDVKM. The CDR3 region is CASSSPQGGIFTGELFF. Here the CDR3 DNA reads TGTGCCAGCAGTTCCCCACAAGGGGGTATCTTCACCGGGGAGCTGTTTTTT.

The table lists this clonotype with a few counts. Written as DNA, the CDR3 is TGCGCCAGCAGCTTGGACGGCGCAATGAACACTGAAGCTTTCTTT. It codes for CASSLDGAMNTEAFF. The genes are TRBV5-1 and TRBJ1-1; D remains unclear. This CDR3 has 15 residues. The V gene lost 0 bases and the J gene lost 0 bases, with 9 bases spanning the gap. Germline V gene lookup returns CDR1 SGHRS and CDR2 YFSETQ.

The chain couples TRBV24-1 to TRBJ1-4, with D unclear. The CDR3 is made up of 13 amino acids. V dropped 5 bases and J dropped 7 bases, with 10 bases sitting between them. Germline CDR1 is KGHDR and CDR2 is SFDVKD. The CDR3 coding sequence is TGTGCCACCAGTGGAAAGTCGGGTGAAAAACTGTTTTTT. It is translated as CATSGKSGEKLFF.

The sample holds many counts of this clonotype. The rearrangement joins TRBV28 to TRBJ2-2, with 9 bases lining up with TRBD1. The V and J ends lost 5 bases and 6 bases, in that order; junction bases with no gene match: 7. CDR3 length: 15 residues. CDR1 MDHEN and CDR2 SYDVKM come from the germline V gene. The DNA for the CDR3 is TGTGCCAGCAGTCCCCCACAGGGGGCAGCCGGGGAGCTGTTTTTT. It is translated as CASSPPQGAAGELFF.

This clonotype was found a few times. This rearrangement joins TRBV3-1 to TRBJ2-1; D is uncertain. V was trimmed by 3 bases and J by 5 bases, leaving 5 bases between them. Germline lookup yields CDR1 LGHDT and CDR2 YNNKEL (reference sequence). This CDR3 contains 12 residues. The CDR3 protein is CASSHANNEQFF. CDR3 bases: TGTGCCAGCAGCCACGCCAACAATGAGCAGTTCTTC.

This clonotype was counted at least ten times. The chain combines TRBV28 with TRBJ1-2, with TRBD1 matching over 9 bases. This CDR3 comprises 14 residues. CDR1 and CDR2 from the germline V gene are MDHEN and SYDVKM. With 4 bases clipped from V and 4 bases from J, the junction kept 4 bases outside the gene matches. The CDR3: CASSSGTGSYGYTF. For the CDR3, the DNA is TGTGCCAGCAGTTCGGGGACAGGGAGCTATGGCTACACCTTC.

This clonotype was recorded at least ten times. J is TRBJ1-5 and V is TRBV27; D uncertain. Germline CDR1 and CDR2: MNHEY and SMNVEV (reference sequence). Trimming removed 5 bases from V and 2 bases from J, with 10 bases in between. CDR3 size: 14 residues. The CDR3 DNA sequence: TGTGCCAGCAGTACTAGGGCCGGCAATCAGCCCCAGCATTTT. Residues: CASSTRAGNQPQHF.